The T cell receptor (beta chain) under discussion was sequenced for a study of shared clonotypes between healthy human individuals (dated by TCRdb to about 2020). Study-wide context: A couple of women and a few men aged 18 to 49 years were included in the cohort. Per donor, three plates each were used for CD4 naive and CD4 memory, two for CD8 naive, and one for CD8 memory. Blood TCR repertoires of about 5 healthy adults were deeply sequenced to estimate repertoire size and the extent of clonotype sharing between individuals. To increase sequencing depth and limit assay-specific biases, TCR repertoire library preparation and sequencing were carried out by different laboratories using diverse techniques. Each donor's leukapheresis produced roughly between roughly 0.85 and 10 billion PBMCs. The research as a whole found: Compared with non-shared clonotypes, the clonotypes found in all four sorted-subset donors had higher generation probabilities. When a handful of donors were compared, the shared fraction of clonotypes was roughly 4.8% for naive CD4, less than 4% for naive CD8, more than 2% for memory CD4, and roughly 0.4% for memory CD8. Incomplete sequencing was indicated by rarefaction of sorted-subset datasets, despite the large sequencing depth. Naive subsets generally had larger estimated clonotype richness than memory subsets did. Pairwise subsampling indicated that sequencing depth was expected to affect the degree of clonotype sharing among donors. Sampling was limited to blood, and TCR repertoires in tissue likely differ from TCR repertoires in blood. The genetic and exposure-history diversity represented was limited by the small number of donors.

The donors were healthy, HIV-negative adults with no recently reported acute infections or vaccinations. Every donor was a Caucasian adult residing in Nashville, Tennessee, USA. Magnetic negative selection was used to enrich CD4+ T cells, after which naive cells were positively selected on CD45RA and the negative fraction became the memory subset. Blood was collected by leukapheresis, and PBMCs were isolated by Ficoll-Histopaque density gradient centrifugation and then cryopreserved in liquid nitrogen vapor phase. Analytical flow cytometry was used to check the purity and quantity of every magnetically sorted T cell population. Each sorted fraction had its genomic DNA isolated and then quantified by UV absorbance on a Nanodrop 2000c. V gives up 0 bases and J gives up 1 base, and the segment between their germline ends measures 10 bases. From cysteine to phenylalanine, the CDR3 is 15 amino acids long. Only the CDR3 DNA is retained, 45 bases long and in frame from the first base. CDR1 and CDR2 are drawn from the germline V gene: SGHRS, YFSETQ.

Using the deep immunoSEQ assay, multiplex PCR amplified TCR CDR3 regions from genomic DNA. For each cell subset, the extracted genomic DNA was distributed evenly across all wells of several immunoSEQ 96-well plates, and each plate served as one replicate. Each replicate PCR for sorted subsets received around 0.2 ug genomic DNA, equal to 28,000 or so T cell genomes. The purified libraries were quantified using a Qubit 3.0 fluorometer, sized with a Bioanalyzer 2100, and then quantified again using the KAPA Library Quantification kit. Each immunoSEQ 96-well plate was sequenced on its own single-read 150-cycle Illumina NextSeq 550 flow cell. The authors' pipeline ran thus. Because only junctional sequences without quality scores were contained in the immunoSEQ output, filtering matching that applied to full-length reads could not be performed. Sequences were annotated with PyIR, a Python wrapper for IgBLAST v1.9, and V/J genes and CDR3 were assigned using IMGT germline references. Reads were removed for weak V/J assignments (E-value above 1e-6), missing CDR3, stop codons, out-of-frame junctions, or ambiguous translated residues. V3J clonotypes were defined by identical inferred V gene, J gene, and CDR3 amino acid sequence. Percentage overlap between repertoires was calculated by dividing the number of shared unique clonotypes by the size of the smaller repertoire. Richness of each repertoire was evaluated using RTK rarefaction, the Chao1 estimator, and Recon v2.1 estimates of unobserved clonotypes. OLGA was used to compute generation probabilities for all TCRbeta clonotypes that the gDNA method yielded from four donors. Not all clones reach the TCRdb copy of this immuneACCESS table, which keeps in-frame sequences only. Checked studies attribute under half of the gap to unresolved V genes and leave the rest unexplained. The D gene and trimming were derived from the DNA, and the V and J assignments and clone size from that table. The sample contains 730,000 or so clones, approximately 75% of them found a single time. The ten largest clones add up to approximately 1.8% of the sample.

Comment on this clone: Its specific antigen is unknown. There are no base qualities to consult, and no much larger clone falls within one base.

The sequence came from a young woman in good health. The receptor chain draws on TRBV5-1 and TRBJ2-5; the D segment could be TRBD1, given 6 matching bases. Material for sequencing was memory CD4+ T cells sorted from blood. The sample's cell subset or site label, in plain terms: CD45RA-negative fraction. The nucleotide sequence is given as TGCGCCAGCAGCTTGGGGGGGCGCGCCCAAGAGACCCAGTACTTC. Protein translation: CASSLGGRAQETQYF.